The 8 T cell receptor beta chains below were found in one sample sequenced in a study of cytomegalovirus exposure and HLA in healthy donors (dated by TCRdb to about 2017). The receptor library was made with the immunoSEQ multiplex PCR assay. For the multiplex PCR, a mixture combining 60 forward primers for TCR Vbeta segments and 13 reverse primers for TCR Jbeta segments was used. The clones in this table, taken by TCRdb from immuneACCESS, are in-frame only. Not every clone is retained; where verified, under half of the shortfall comes from an unresolved V gene, and the cause of the rest is unknown. The sample records 100,000 to 150,000 clones, 77% of which are singletons. Jointly, the top ten make up more than 4% of the sample. What was sequenced was PBMCs. Every receptor here comes from a male donor in good health and CMV-seropositive.

This chain uses TRBV6-1 with TRBJ2-1; 9 bases map to TRBD1. The CDR3 contains 15 residues. The V gene's germline CDR1 is MNHNS and CDR2 SASEGT. Trimming removed 2 bases from V and 9 bases from J; junction bases left unmatched: 8. The CDR3 nucleotides are TGTGCCAGCAGTGAATACACAGGGGGCCGAGGTGAGCAGTTCTTC. This encodes CASSEYTGGRGEQFF.

This clone occurred once. This sequence joins TRBV7-9 and TRBJ1-5; TRBD1 agrees at 7 bases. CDR1 is SEHNR and CDR2 is FQNEAQ in the germline V gene (reference sequence). CDR3 length equals 13 residues. V lost 4 bases to trimming and J lost 6 bases; unmatched junction nucleotides: 3. CDR3 amino acids: CASSSTGVQPQHF. The CDR3 DNA is TGTGCCAGCAGCTCCACAGGGGTTCAGCCCCAGCATTTT.

This chain joins TRBV9 and TRBJ2-6; 8 nucleotides agree with TRBD1. V was clipped by 3 bases and J by 4 bases; unmatched bases: 6. CDR3 length: 16 residues. Germline V gene data show CDR1 as SGDLS and CDR2 as YYNGEE. CDR3 sequence: CASSATGGRGANVLTF. Here the CDR3 DNA reads TGTGCCAGCAGCGCCACAGGGGGGAGGGGGGCCAACGTCCTGACTTTC.

The CDR3 sequence: CASSLGGQGNRNQPQHF. CDR3 DNA: TGTGCCAGCAGCTTAGGGGGACAGGGTAATCGCAATCAGCCCCAGCATTTT. This rearrangement joins TRBV7-6 to TRBJ1-5; 9 positions match TRBD1. This CDR3 is built from 17 residues. CDR1 and CDR2 from the germline V gene are SGHVS and FNYEAQ. Losses at the gene ends were 1 base for V and 2 bases for J; bases not matched to a gene: 6.

The sample holds one count of this clone. The V and J genes are TRBV7-3 and TRBJ2-5; tentatively, D is TRBD2 (6 bases). Germline-derived CDR1 and CDR2 are SGHTA and FQGTGA. The CDR3 is made up of 16 amino acids. V lost 5 bases, J lost 5 bases, and 21 bases lay in between. The CDR3 sequence: CASSLIGGALGETQYF. The CDR3 coding sequence is TGTGCCAGCAGCCTAATAGGCGGGGCCCTAGGGGAGACCCAGTACTTC.

The chain has TRBV9 and TRBJ1-1; 7 bases are a match to TRBD1. The length of the CDR3 is 15 residues. The germline V gene has CDR1 SGDLS and CDR2 YYNGEE. The V gene end was trimmed by 4 bases and the J gene end by 3 bases; junction bases not matched to a gene: 9. The CDR3: CASSRSDREYTEAFF. CDR3 nucleotides: TGTGCCAGCAGCCGCAGTGACAGGGAATACACTGAAGCTTTCTTT.

The chain is built from TRBV6-4 and TRBJ2-5, with D unclear. Germline CDR1 is MRHNA and CDR2 is SNTAGT. The CDR3 extends over 11 amino acids. V shed 7 bases and J shed 5 bases, with 8 bases lying between them. CDR3 bases: TGTGCCAGCAACTGTCGCGAGACCCAGTACTTC. This translates into CASNCRETQYF.

The J gene is TRBJ1-1, the V gene TRBV13, with D possibly TRBD1 on 6 matching bases. The CDR3 consists of 13 residues. The germline V gene has CDR1 PRHDT and CDR2 FYEKMQ (reference sequence). Trimming cost V 2 bases and J 5 bases, with 9 bases left between them. CDR3: CASSLKGGTEAFF. CDR3 coding DNA: TGTGCCAGCAGCTTAAAGGGGGGGACTGAAGCTTTCTTT. Filled out from reference TRBV13 and TRBJ1-1, the complete variable domain reads AAGVIQSPRHLIKEKRETATLKCYPIPRHDTVYWYQQGPGQDPQFLISFYEKMQSDKGSIPDRFSAQQFSDYHSELNMSSLELGDSALYFCASSLKGGTEAFFGQGTRLTVV.